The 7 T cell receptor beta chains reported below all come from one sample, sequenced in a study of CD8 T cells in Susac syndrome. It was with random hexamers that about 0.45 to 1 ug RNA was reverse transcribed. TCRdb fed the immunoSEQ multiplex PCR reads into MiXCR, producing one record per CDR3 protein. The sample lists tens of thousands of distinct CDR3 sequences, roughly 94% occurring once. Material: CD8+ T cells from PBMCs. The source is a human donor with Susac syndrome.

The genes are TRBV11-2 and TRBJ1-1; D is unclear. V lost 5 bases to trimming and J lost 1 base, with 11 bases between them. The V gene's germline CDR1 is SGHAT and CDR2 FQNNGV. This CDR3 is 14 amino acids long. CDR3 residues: CASSASKGNTEAFF. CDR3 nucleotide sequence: TGTGCCAGCAGCGCCAGTAAGGGGAACACTGAAGCTTTCTTT.

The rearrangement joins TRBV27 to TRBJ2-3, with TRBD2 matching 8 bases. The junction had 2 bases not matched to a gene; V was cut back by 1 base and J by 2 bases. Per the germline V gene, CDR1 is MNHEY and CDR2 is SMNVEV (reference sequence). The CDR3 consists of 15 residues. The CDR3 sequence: CASSLYGGATDTQYF. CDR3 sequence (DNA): TGTGCCAGCAGTTTATACGGGGGGGCCACAGATACGCAGTATTTT.

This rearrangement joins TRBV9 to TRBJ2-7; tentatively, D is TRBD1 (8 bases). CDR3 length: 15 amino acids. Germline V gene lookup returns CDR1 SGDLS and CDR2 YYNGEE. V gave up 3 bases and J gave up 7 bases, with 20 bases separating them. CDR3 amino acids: CASSEGGTGRGEQYF. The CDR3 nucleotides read TGTGCCAGCAGCGAGGGGGGGACAGGACGTGGTGAGCAGTACTTC.

The CDR3 sequence: CSARSDREAFF. The CDR3 nucleotides read TGCAGTGCTAGATCGGACAGAGAAGCTTTCTTT. The chain couples TRBV20-1 to TRBJ1-1; perhaps TRBD1 as D (6 bases). Germline values: CDR1 DFQATT, CDR2 SNEGSKA (reference sequence). V shed 2 bases and J shed 8 bases, with 9 bases lying between them. This CDR3 has 11 amino acids.

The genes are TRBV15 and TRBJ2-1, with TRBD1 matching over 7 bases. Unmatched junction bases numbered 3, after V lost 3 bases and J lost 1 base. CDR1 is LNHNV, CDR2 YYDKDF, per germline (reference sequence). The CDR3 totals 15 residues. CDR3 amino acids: CATSSPTGSYNEQFF. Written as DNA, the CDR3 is TGTGCCACCAGCAGTCCGACAGGGTCCTACAATGAGCAGTTCTTC.

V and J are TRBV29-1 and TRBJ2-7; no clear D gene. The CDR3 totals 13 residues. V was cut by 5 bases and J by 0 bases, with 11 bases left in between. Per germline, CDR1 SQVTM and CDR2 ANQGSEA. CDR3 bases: TGCAGCGTTTTAGTCGCATACTCCTACGAGCAGTACTTC. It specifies CSVLVAYSYEQYF.

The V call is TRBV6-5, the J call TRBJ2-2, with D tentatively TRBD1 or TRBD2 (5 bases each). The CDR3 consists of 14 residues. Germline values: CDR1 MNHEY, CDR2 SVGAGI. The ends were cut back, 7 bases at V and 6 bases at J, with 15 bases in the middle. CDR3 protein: CASTYTMGAGELFF. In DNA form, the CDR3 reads TGTGCCAGCACCTATACTATGGGGGCCGGGGAGCTGTTTTTT.